The next 19 T cell receptor beta chains were all read from a single sample in a study of blood T cell repertoires in COVID-19. Sequencing was performed with immunoSEQ multiplex PCR; in TCRdb, only in-frame clones are kept and a portion is missing. The profile shows some 220,000 clones, 85% of them singletons. The specimen sequenced was peripheral blood. These receptors came from a woman in her 70s with COVID-19, enrolled during active disease.

DNA for the CDR3: TGTGCCAGCAGCCCCCCGGACAATTCCTATGGCTACACCTTC. Its protein product is CASSPPDNSYGYTF. V usage is TRBV7-9 and J usage is TRBJ1-2, with a tentative D call TRBD1 (5 bases). Germline CDR1 is SEHNR and CDR2 is FQNEAQ (reference sequence). The CDR3 spans 14 residues. Trimming took off 5 bases at V and 4 bases at J, with 14 bases between the two ends.

The chain links TRBV27 to TRBJ2-1; weak D call: TRBD2 (5 bases). The V end was cut by 5 bases, the J end by 2 bases, with 16 bases between. This CDR3 region has 16 residues. Germline CDR1 reads MNHEY; CDR2 reads SMNVEV (reference sequence). The chain's CDR3 is CASSLHTGKPYNEQFF. The CDR3 coding sequence is TGTGCCAGCAGTCTCCACACGGGAAAACCCTACAATGAGCAGTTCTTC.

The chain employs TRBV19 and TRBJ2-5; no reliable D call. The CDR3 spans 14 residues. V lost 1 base to trimming and J lost 1 base, with 7 bases between them. Germline values: CDR1 LNHDA, CDR2 SQIVND (reference sequence). In nucleotides, the CDR3 is TGTGCCAGTAGTATAGGCGGAGCCCAAGAGACCCAGTACTTC. Its protein is CASSIGGAQETQYF.

The J gene is TRBJ1-4, the V gene TRBV4-2; D is possibly TRBD1 (6 bases). Trimming took 8 bases from V and 8 from J, leaving 24 bases between them. Germline lookup yields CDR1 LGHNA and CDR2 YNFKEQ. CDR3 length equals 16 residues. CDR3 in amino acids: CASDNIVGQGAEKLFF. Here the CDR3 DNA reads TGTGCCAGCGATAACATAGTGGGACAAGGAGCCGAAAAACTGTTTTTT.

CDR3 amino acids: CASSLSNYGYTF. The CDR3 DNA is TGTGCCAGCAGCCTAAGCAACTATGGCTACACCTTC. This chain uses TRBV11-2 with TRBJ1-2, with unresolved D. The CDR3 is 12 amino acids. In germline, CDR1 is SGHAT, CDR2 FQNNGV. Trimming pared 5 bases from V and 2 bases from J, leaving 6 bases between.

The chain combines TRBV10-2 with TRBJ1-1; 8 bases are a match to TRBD1. The CDR3 length is 13 residues. Trimming removed 8 bases from V and 2 bases from J; junction bases left unmatched: 4. CDR1 is WSHSY and CDR2 is SAAADI in the germline V gene. The CDR3 DNA reads TGCGCCAGCGCGGACAGGGAAAACACTGAAGCTTTCTTT. It is translated as CASADRENTEAFF.

This clone is a singleton in its sample. The CDR3 DNA sequence: TGTGCCAGCAGGCCTCCGGGACTAGCTGTTGAGCAGTTCTTC. Encoded protein: CASRPPGLAVEQFF. V and J are TRBV11-1 and TRBJ2-1, with TRBD2 identical over 9 bases. V lost 6 bases, J lost 9 bases, and 9 bases stayed unmatched. CDR3 size: 14 residues. From germline, CDR1 is SGHAT and CDR2 FQDESV (reference sequence).

The chain uses TRBV27 and TRBJ1-1, with no clear D. With 3 bases removed from V and 7 bases from J, the gap between germline ends came to 9 bases. The length of the CDR3 is 12 residues. The germline V gene has CDR1 MNHEY and CDR2 SMNVEV (reference sequence). Here the CDR3 DNA reads TGTGCCAGCAGTTTGCGGTCTGGTGAAGCTTTCTTT. It translates to CASSLRSGEAFF.

The chain combines TRBV7-9 with TRBJ1-1; D remains unclear. The CDR3 runs 13 residues. V shed 1 base and J shed 7 bases, with 10 bases lying between them. The germline CDR1 and CDR2 sequences are SEHNR and FQNEAQ (reference sequence). The CDR3 region is CASSLDSRIEAFF. The CDR3 DNA reads TGTGCCAGCAGCTTAGATAGCCGAATTGAAGCTTTCTTT.

This clone is a singleton in its sample. The chain is built from TRBV6-2 or TRBV6-3 and TRBJ1-1, with TRBD1 matching over 7 bases. V shed 0 bases, J shed 2 bases, and the junction held 6 bases outside the gene matches. The CDR3 loop spans 16 amino acids. Germline assignment: CDR1 MNHEY and CDR2 SVGEGT. CDR3 sequence reads: CASSYSSTGVNTEAFF. Here the CDR3 DNA reads TGTGCCAGCAGTTACTCGAGTACAGGGGTTAACACTGAAGCTTTCTTT.

This rearrangement joins TRBV6-6 to TRBJ2-1, with 7 bases fitting TRBD2. Trimming took 4 bases from V and 8 from J; bases not matched to a gene: 11. The length of the CDR3 is 15 residues. Germline V CDR1 and CDR2: MNHNY, SVGAGI (reference sequence). CDR3 sequence: CASSFVAGERDEQFF. The CDR3 DNA follows: TGTGCCAGCAGTTTTGTCGCGGGAGAACGAGATGAGCAGTTCTTC.

The rearrangement joins TRBV18 to TRBJ1-6; weak D call: TRBD1 (6 bases). The CDR3 loop spans 16 amino acids. The V end lost 3 bases, the J end lost 7 bases, and 16 bases lay between the germline ends. In germline, CDR1 is KGHSH, CDR2 LQKENI. CDR3 in amino acids: CASSPLGQGSNSPLHF. Here the CDR3 DNA reads TGTGCCAGCTCACCCCTCGGGCAGGGGAGCAATTCACCCCTCCACTTT.

This clone was seen only once. The chain carries TRBV25-1 and TRBJ2-6, with D tentatively TRBD1 (6 bases). Germline assignment: CDR1 MGHDK and CDR2 SYGVNS. The CDR3 covers 18 residues. Trimming cost V 4 bases and J 0 bases, with 16 bases left between them. DNA for the CDR3: TGTGCCAGCAGTGCCTCAGGGGTGGGTCACTCTGGGGCCAACGTCCTGACTTTC. It specifies CASSASGVGHSGANVLTF. Together with reference TRBV25-1 and TRBJ2-6, the CDR3 gives the full variable domain: EADIYQTPRYLVIGTGKKITLECSQTMGHDKMYWYQQDPGMELHLIHYSYGVNSTEKGDLSSESTVSRIRTEHFPLTLESARPSHTSQYLCASSASGVGHSGANVLTFGAGSRLTVL.

Details on this clone: The junction and the germline gene differ at one end; a read error may be behind it. V usage is TRBV5-8 and J usage is TRBJ1-1; TRBD1 aligns across 9 bases. Looked up from germline, CDR1 is SGHTS and CDR2 is YDEGEE. The CDR3 totals 13 residues. CDR3 nucleotides: TGTGCCAGCAGCTTGGACCCGACAGGGGGGGAAATCTTT. It yields the protein CASSLDPTGGEIF.

V and J are TRBV29-1 and TRBJ1-1, with unresolved D. The CDR3 spans 11 residues. Germline CDR1 reads SQVTM; CDR2 reads ANQGSEA. Trimming removed 7 bases at V and 8 bases at J, with 14 bases between. The CDR3 DNA reads as TGCAGCGGACTGCTATATCTAGAAGCTTTCTTT. Translated, it gives CSGLLYLEAFF.

The rearrangement links TRBV7-2 to TRBJ2-5; the D is unclear. The CDR3 loop spans 14 amino acids. V shed 3 bases and J shed 5 bases, with 13 bases lying between them. Germline lookup yields CDR1 SGHTA and CDR2 FQGNSA. The CDR3 loop reads CASSFSEAWETQYF. In DNA, the CDR3 is TGTGCCAGCAGCTTTTCCGAGGCGTGGGAGACCCAGTACTTC.

This sequence joins TRBV18 and TRBJ2-5; no definite D call. V was cut by 2 bases and J by 5 bases, with 9 bases left in between. Germline V CDR1 and CDR2: KGHSH, LQKENI. This CDR3 is 13 amino acids long. This CDR3 is CASSPVLRETQYF. The CDR3 DNA follows: TGTGCCAGCTCACCAGTTTTGAGGGAGACCCAGTACTTC.

The rearrangement uses TRBV30 and TRBJ2-1; no clear D gene. V gave up 1 base and J gave up 0 bases, with 7 bases separating them. CDR1 GTSNPN and CDR2 SVGIG come from the germline V gene (reference sequence). The CDR3 runs 14 residues. As DNA, the CDR3 is TGTGCCTGGAGTGCCTTCCGCTCCTACAATGAGCAGTTCTTC. Translating gives CAWSAFRSYNEQFF.

The chain recombines TRBV5-1 with TRBJ2-5, with unresolved D. Trimming stripped 2 bases from V and 5 bases from J, with 10 bases between. Looked up from germline, CDR1 is SGHRS and CDR2 is YFSETQ. The CDR3 extends over 13 amino acids. The CDR3 DNA reads as TGCGCCAGCAGCTTTGGCCTAGTGGAGACCCAGTACTTC. It yields the protein CASSFGLVETQYF.